These 7 T cell receptor beta chains share one sample of origin, sequenced in a study of read filtering for tumor transcriptome and immune sequencing. From approximately 430 ng of RNA, a library with molecular barcoded alpha/delta and beta/gamma adaptors was made. TCRdb used MiXCR to reprocess the reads, holding one entry per CDR3 protein. This table holds some 40,000 distinct CDR3 sequences, about an eighth found once. Sample: a population of CD138-negative cells sorted from bone marrow. The source of these receptors is a donor over 35 with multiple myeloma.

This clonotype was seen many times. J is TRBJ1-4 and V is TRBV4-1, with 7 bases aligning to TRBD1. CDR1 and CDR2 from the germline V gene are MGHRA and YSYEKL. The CDR3 length is 18 residues. V dropped 0 bases and J dropped 3; count of bases not matched to a gene: 10. The CDR3: CASSQDAQGRVPNEKLFF. DNA of the CDR3: TGCGCCAGCAGCCAAGATGCACAGGGGCGCGTCCCTAATGAAAAACTGTTTTTT.

At least ten counts were recorded for this clonotype. The chain uses TRBV29-1 and TRBJ2-3; D is undetermined. Germline CDR1 is SQVTM and CDR2 is ANQGSEA. The V and J ends lost 5 bases and 3 bases respectively, with 12 bases between them. This CDR3 has 13 residues. CDR3 in amino acids: CSVMGRVTDTQYF. CDR3 in DNA: TGCAGCGTTATGGGCCGGGTGACAGATACGCAGTATTTT.

Turning to this clonotype: A clone one base away is much larger, so this may be a read error. V is TRBV28 and J is TRBJ2-5, with 7 positions matching TRBD2. The germline V gene has CDR1 MDHEN and CDR2 SYDVKM. There are 14 residues in the CDR3. The CDR3 sequence: CASMQGGAVETRYF. The CDR3 region has the DNA TGTGCCAGCATGCAGGGAGGGGCTGTGGAGACCCGGTACTTC.

Turning to this clonotype: A much more abundant neighbour one base away suggests this may be a read error. The chain carries TRBV29-1 and TRBJ2-1; 10 bases map to TRBD2. The CDR3 contains 13 residues. V was clipped by 5 bases and J by 9 bases; unmatched bases: 7. Germline CDR1 and CDR2: SQVTM and ANQGSEA. CDR3 nucleotide sequence: TGCAGCGTTAGTAGCGGGGGGACGAGTGAGCAGTTCTTC. This codes for CSVSSGGTSEQFF.

This clonotype has a count of ten or more. One end of the junction fails to match germline, which may point to a read error. This rearrangement joins TRBV11-2 to TRBJ2-1; possibly TRBD2 for D (6 bases). This CDR3 is built from 13 residues. The germline V gene has CDR1 SGHAT and CDR2 FQNNGV. This CDR3 is CASRDWRGVGQLF. CDR3 DNA: TGTGCCAGCAGGGACTGGCGCGGGGTCGGTCAGCTCTTC.

On this clonotype: Since a much larger clone is just one base distant, this may be a read error. The gene calls are TRBV12-3 or TRBV12-4 and TRBJ2-1; D is unresolved. V lost 10 bases and J 8 bases, leaving 9 bases between the germline ends. CDR3 length: 10 amino acids. As DNA, the CDR3 is TGTGCCACCCCCCTCCATGAGCAGTTCTTC. Its protein product is CATPLHEQFF.

This clonotype was counted ten times or more. The chain recombines TRBV5-1 with TRBJ2-7; a possible D gene is TRBD2 (7 bases). The V gene lost 5 bases and the J gene lost 6 bases, with 9 bases spanning the gap. Germline assignment: CDR1 SGHRS and CDR2 YFSETQ. This CDR3 contains 11 residues. DNA for the CDR3: TGCGCCAGCAGGGGGGGGGCCGAGCAGTACTTC. Protein product: CASRGGAEQYF.